These T cell receptor beta chains were read from a single sample in a study of blood T cell repertoires in COVID-19. TCRdb's copy holds only in-frame clones and misses some; the assay was immunoSEQ multiplex PCR. Of 200,000 to 250,000 clones in the sample, about 86% are singletons; the top ten hold 10%. Sample: peripheral blood. All receptors come from a woman aged 45 to 65 with COVID-19, enrolled during active disease. Both conserved end residues are part of each CDR3. Each record gives: CDR3 length, J gene, V gene, CDR3 protein.

12 TRBJ1-2 TRBV19 CATQDTYYGYTF
10 TRBJ1-1 TRBV5-5 CASSGLEAFF
13 TRBJ2-7 TRBV19 CASSIDRSYEQYF
17 TRBJ2-3 TRBV7-2 CASSALWDYSSTDTQYF
13 TRBJ1-2 TRBV19 CASSIGTGGGYTF
17 TRBJ2-2 TRBV27 CASSLRTGGKNTGELFF
17 TRBJ1-2 TRBV6-2/TRBV6-3 CASRYAGGQRPLYGYTF
15 TRBJ1-1 TRBV7-8 CASSLDVRGNTEAFF
17 TRBJ1-3 TRBV27 CASSLSRLDRVGNTIYF
15 TRBJ2-2 TRBV28 CASSPQGSGTGELFF
13 TRBJ2-7 TRBV30 CAWTDGVGHEQYF
14 TRBJ2-7 TRBV13 CASSPKIEPYEQYF
15 TRBJ1-6 TRBV5-8 CASSLSQSDNSPLHF
18 TRBJ2-6 TRBV10-1 CASSPTGARSGGANVLTF
15 TRBJ1-3 TRBV7-2 CASSLGGTLGNTIYF
15 TRBJ2-3 TRBV7-9 CASSLAGTGADTQYF
16 TRBJ2-6 TRBV5-1 CASSLFSGGGANVLTF
16 TRBJ1-2 TRBV3-1/TRBV3-2 CASSHPGTGSGRGYTF
16 TRBJ2-3 TRBV28 CASTGGEFGITDTQYF
15 TRBJ1-5 TRBV21-1 CASSSQDRQDQPQHF
18 TRBJ1-6 TRBV2 CASSGLSGGSSYNSPLHF
14 TRBJ1-1 TRBV10-3 CATRGTTGETEAFF
18 TRBJ2-4 TRBV13 CASSSSRQGIIAKNIQYF
15 TRBJ1-6 TRBV5-1 CASSLVAGQGSPLHF
15 TRBJ2-4 TRBV5-5 CASSLLGGAVDIQYF
16 TRBJ2-5 TRBV3-1/TRBV3-2 CASSHASGPYQETQYF
13 TRBJ2-5 TRBV6-5 CASSYWTGETQYF
15 TRBJ1-3 TRBV7-2 CASSWDMASGNTIYF
17 TRBJ2-1 TRBV19 CASSRRFRDSSYNEQFF
15 TRBJ2-1 TRBV24-1 CATSEHQAGGHEQFF
14 TRBJ2-1 TRBV24-1 CATSDLVAGNEQFF
12 TRBJ2-2 TRBV10-2 CASSGRAGELFF
14 TRBJ2-2 TRBV19 CASSQGASTGELFF
13 TRBJ1-1 TRBV6-6 CASSLSLNTEAFF
13 TRBJ2-1 TRBV15 CATSRARGQGSFF
14 TRBJ1-6 TRBV19 CASSARGYNSPLHF
11 TRBJ1-1 TRBV5-5 CASSLNREAFF
15 TRBJ1-1 TRBV7-2 CASSLSDTRNTEAFF
12 TRBJ2-3 TRBV14 CASSRYTDTQYF
15 TRBJ2-5 TRBV9 CASSVGGTSGMTQYF
12 TRBJ1-1 TRBV28 CASRPGQLEAFF
14 TRBJ1-6 TRBV28 CASSLGAWDSPLHF
15 TRBJ1-2 TRBV5-7 CASSSPGGDNYGYTF
16 TRBJ1-5 TRBV11-3 CASSSQDPAQHQPQHF
14 TRBJ2-3 TRBV2 CASRLAGGTDTQYF
12 TRBJ1-1 TRBV6-5 CASRAGGSEAFF